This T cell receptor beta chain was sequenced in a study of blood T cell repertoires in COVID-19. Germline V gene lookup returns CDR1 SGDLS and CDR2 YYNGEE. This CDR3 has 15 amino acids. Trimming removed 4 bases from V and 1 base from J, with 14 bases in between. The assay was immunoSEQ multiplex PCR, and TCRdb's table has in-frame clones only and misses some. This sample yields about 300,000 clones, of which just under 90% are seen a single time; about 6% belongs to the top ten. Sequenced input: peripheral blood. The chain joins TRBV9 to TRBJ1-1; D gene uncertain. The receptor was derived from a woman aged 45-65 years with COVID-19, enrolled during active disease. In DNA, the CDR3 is TGTGCCAGCAGCCCACGGCAGAGGGAGAACACTGAAGCTTTCTTT. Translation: CASSPRQRENTEAFF. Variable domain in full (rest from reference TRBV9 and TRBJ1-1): DSGVTQTPKHLITATGQRVTLRCSPRSGDLSVYWYQQSLDQGLQFLIQYYNGEERAKGNILERFSAQQFPDLHSELNLSSLELGDSALYFCASSPRQRENTEAFFGQGTRLTVV.